The 5 T cell receptor beta chains in this list originate from one sample, sequenced in a study of siplizumab effects on memory and regulatory T cells. The table came from immunoSEQ multiplex PCR; TCRdb's copy has only in-frame clones and leaves some out. Of around 110,000 clones in the sample, around 94% were seen once. Sequencing was performed on non-Treg CD4+ T cells sorted from blood. The origin of the receptors is a human donor in good health.

V gene TRBV7-9 combines with J gene TRBJ2-1; no firm D call. CDR1 is SEHNR and CDR2 is FQNEAQ in the germline V gene (reference sequence). Trimming shortened V by 1 base and J by 4 bases, and 17 bases separated the two germline ends. The CDR3 loop spans 17 amino acids. CDR3 sequence (DNA): TGTGCCAGCAGCTTAGAGGGTGGGGTCCCGTCTTACAATGAGCAGTTCTTC. Translation: CASSLEGGVPSYNEQFF.

This clone was detected a few times. The chain is built from TRBV7-3 and TRBJ2-7; D is possibly TRBD2 (6 bases). The V and J ends lost 6 bases and 5 bases respectively, with 14 bases between them. Germline CDR1 and CDR2: SGHTA and FQGTGA. The CDR3 contains 13 residues. CDR3 sequence reads: CASSSYGGNEQYF. In nucleotides, the CDR3 is TGTGCCAGCAGTTCCTATGGCGGGAACGAGCAGTACTTC.

Concerning this clone itself: This sample includes further DNA sequences coding for the same CDR3. The genes are TRBV6-4 and TRBJ2-3; TRBD2 matches at 8 bases. V lost 6 bases to trimming and J lost 4 bases; unmatched junction nucleotides: 3. CDR1 MRHNA and CDR2 SNTAGT come from the germline V gene. The CDR3 runs to 13 residues. The CDR3 DNA reads TGTGCCAGCAGCCCGGGAGGGGCAGATACGCAGTATTTT. The encoded protein is CASSPGGADTQYF.

The V call is TRBV30, the J call TRBJ1-1, with D uncertain. V was clipped by 2 bases and J by 4 bases, with 8 bases between them. Looked up from germline, CDR1 is GTSNPN and CDR2 is SVGIG (reference sequence). This CDR3 is 12 amino acids long. DNA for the CDR3: TGTGCCTGGAGTCCTCTGGGCACTGAAGCTTTCTTT. It is translated as CAWSPLGTEAFF.

A single count supports this clone. The gene calls are TRBV6-1 and TRBJ2-7; D is unresolved. V shed 7 bases and J shed 1 base, with 17 bases lying between them. This CDR3 has 15 residues. Germline-derived CDR1 and CDR2 are MNHNS and SASEGT. As DNA, the CDR3 is TGTGCCAGCACCCTCACCCTAAATCCTTCCTACGAGCAGTACTTC. Protein product: CASTLTLNPSYEQYF.